These 9 T cell receptor beta chains were all obtained from the same sample, sequenced in a study of vaccination effects on CD4 cells after COVID-19. Antigen-specific CD4+ T cells were expanded (with viral peptide pools) by the ViraFEST assay ahead of sequencing. Isolation of CD4+ T cells took place after 10 days of culture. Subjects were given two BNT162b2 or mRNA-1273 vaccine doses. No antigen has been assigned to these receptors. Clones were read by immunoSEQ multiplex PCR, and TCRdb kept only the in-frame ones, dropping some. The profile shows approximately 25,000 clones, under 90% of them singletons. This specimen was CD4+ T cells from PBMCs cultured with HCoV-NL63 spike peptides, taken after COVID-19 vaccination. These receptors all come from a human donor who received a COVID-19 vaccine. Some clones in this sample may be carry-over from other donors' samples.

The chain combines TRBV5-4 with TRBJ1-2; 7 nucleotides agree with TRBD1. Germline CDR1 is SGHNT and CDR2 is YYREEE (reference sequence). Germline trimming cut 2 bases from V and 7 bases from J; bases unmatched to any gene: 14. CDR3 length: 16 amino acids. The DNA of the CDR3 is TGTGCCAGCAGCTTTAGGCCCTCGACAGGGAGTTTTGGCTACACCTTC. Translation gives CASSFRPSTGSFGYTF.

This clone was detected only a few times. The V and J genes are TRBV6-5 and TRBJ1-6, with 7 bases identical to TRBD1. CDR1 is MNHEY, CDR2 SVGAGI, per germline. The CDR3 extends over 16 amino acids. J lost 11 bases, V lost 0 bases, and 10 bases had no gene match. CDR3 DNA: TGTGCCAGCAGTTACTCCAACGCGGGACAGACGGCACCCCTCCACTTT. This encodes CASSYSNAGQTAPLHF.

The chain couples TRBV20-1 to TRBJ1-5; D gene ambiguous. In germline, CDR1 is DFQATT, CDR2 SNEGSKA (reference sequence). The CDR3 extends over 11 amino acids. V was cut by 1 base and J by 8 bases, with 6 bases left in between. CDR3 nucleotide sequence: TGCAGTGCTAGAGTCGGGGAGCCCCAGCATTTT. Translating gives CSARVGEPQHF.

V and J are TRBV4-2 and TRBJ2-1; D might be TRBD1 or TRBD2, each matching 5 bases. Trimming left V 3 bases short and J 10 bases short, with 19 bases between. The CDR3 spans 15 residues. CDR1 is LGHNA and CDR2 is YNFKEQ in the germline V gene. CDR3 sequence: CASSQRIGAPWEQFF. The CDR3 DNA is TGTGCCAGCAGCCAGAGGATCGGGGCCCCATGGGAGCAGTTCTTC.

This clone was seen a single time. The chain employs TRBV5-1 and TRBJ2-7; 11 bases line up with TRBD1. Unmatched junction bases numbered 1, after V lost 5 bases and J lost 6 bases. The germline gives CDR1 SGHRS, CDR2 YFSETQ. This CDR3 contains 12 residues. Here the CDR3 reads CASRGTGGEQYV. The CDR3 DNA follows: TGCGCCAGCAGGGGGACAGGGGGCGAGCAGTACGTC.

This clone was seen only once. This chain uses TRBV11-2 with TRBJ2-5, with D possibly being TRBD1 (6 bases). V was shortened by 4 bases and J by 0 bases, with 12 bases between the two germline ends. Germline V gene lookup returns CDR1 SGHAT and CDR2 FQNNGV. This CDR3 is built from 15 residues. The CDR3 nucleotides are TGTGCCAGCAGCTCTGGGACAAGCTACCAAGAGACCCAGTACTTC. As protein: CASSSGTSYQETQYF.

The chain has TRBV7-2 and TRBJ1-1; D not resolved. CDR1 and CDR2 (germline): SGHTA, FQGNSA. This CDR3 spans 14 amino acids. V gave up 1 base and J gave up 0 bases, with 6 bases separating them. In DNA form, the CDR3 reads TGTGCCAGCAGCTTAGGCAACATGAACACTGAAGCTTTCTTT. Translation: CASSLGNMNTEAFF.

Of note for this clone: Other nucleotide sequences in the sample specify the same CDR3. The chain is built from TRBV5-1 and TRBJ2-7, with D perhaps assigned TRBD1 or TRBD2 (5 bases each). The ends were cut back, 4 bases at V and 3 bases at J, with 14 bases in the middle. Germline V gene sequence: CDR1 SGHRS, CDR2 YFSETQ. The CDR3 is made up of 14 amino acids. Here the CDR3 reads CASSLGAGNYEQYV. The CDR3 coding sequence is TGCGCCAGCAGCCTCGGGGCGGGTAACTACGAGCAGTACGTC.

DNA of the CDR3: TGTGCCAGCAGCCCAGGGTCGGCTTCGATGAGAGAGCAGTTCTTC. It yields the protein CASSPGSASMREQFF. J is TRBJ2-1 and V is TRBV7-2, with D possibly being TRBD1 (5 bases). V shed 5 bases and J shed 10 bases, with 21 bases lying between them. The CDR3 is 15 amino acids. Germline values: CDR1 SGHTA, CDR2 FQGNSA.